The 17 T cell receptor beta chains below were found in one sample sequenced in a study of cytomegalovirus exposure and HLA in healthy donors. PCR amplification relied on 60 Vbeta primers (plus 13 Jbeta primers). Assay used: immunoSEQ multiplex PCR; TCRdb lists only in-frame clones, some missing. The repertoire holds 150,000 to 250,000 clones, with about 80% as singletons. The sample taken for sequencing was PBMCs. These receptor sequences come from a man under 40 in good health and CMV-seronegative.

The chain uses TRBV5-4 and TRBJ1-4; perhaps TRBD1 as D (6 bases). The CDR3 sequence is 15 residues long. Germline V lookup: CDR1 SGHNT, CDR2 YYREEE (reference sequence). V lost 3 bases to trimming and J lost 3 bases, with 12 bases between them. Written as DNA, the CDR3 is TGTGCCAGCAGCTCCTACAGGGCCCCTAATGAAAAACTGTTTTTT. Protein: CASSSYRAPNEKLFF.

This sequence joins TRBV5-5 and TRBJ1-5; tentatively, D is TRBD1 (5 bases). V lost 1 base and J lost 0, with 11 bases in between. Germline V lookup: CDR1 SGHKS, CDR2 YYEKEE (reference sequence). This CDR3 has 16 amino acids. CDR3 coding DNA: TGTGCCAGCAGCTTGTTGGGGGGAGATAGCAATCAGCCCCAGCATTTT. It yields the protein CASSLLGGDSNQPQHF.

This clone was seen more than once but under ten times. V gene TRBV2 combines with J gene TRBJ2-3, with D tentatively TRBD1 (6 bases). The germline V and J ends were trimmed by 6 bases and 0 bases, with 10 bases remaining between them. Germline V gene lookup returns CDR1 SNHLY and CDR2 FYNNEI. The CDR3 totals 14 residues. CDR3 coding DNA: TGTGCCAGCAGAGGGGGTGGCAGCACAGATACGCAGTATTTT. Protein sequence: CASRGGGSTDTQYF. The full variable domain, rest sourced from reference TRBV2 and TRBJ2-3, is EPEVTQTPSHQVTQMGQEVILRCVPISNHLYFYWYRQILGQKVEFLVSFYNNEISEKSEIFDDQFSVERPDGSNFTLKIRSTKLEDSAMYFCASRGGGSTDTQYFGPGTRLTVL.

The genes are TRBV29-1 and TRBJ2-5; TRBD2 might be the D (6 bases). This CDR3 is built from 13 residues. Per germline, CDR1 SQVTM and CDR2 ANQGSEA. Trimming left V 3 bases short and J 5 bases short, with 13 bases between. CDR3 bases: TGCAGCGTTGAGGGAGGCCTAATGGAGACCCAGTACTTC. Translation gives CSVEGGLMETQYF.

V and J are TRBV18 and TRBJ2-7; 9 nucleotides line up with TRBD1. V was pared by 3 bases and J by 2 bases, with 2 bases of the junction left unmatched. The length of the CDR3 is 14 residues. In germline, CDR1 is KGHSH, CDR2 LQKENI. This CDR3 reads CASSPWTGAYEQYF. Written as DNA, the CDR3 is TGTGCCAGCTCACCTTGGACAGGGGCCTACGAGCAGTACTTC.

The rearrangement links TRBV5-1 to TRBJ2-3, with TRBD2 matching over 11 bases. The CDR3 sequence is 17 residues long. Per germline, CDR1 SGHRS and CDR2 YFSETQ. V lost 0 bases and J lost 3; bases outside the gene matches: 6. CDR3 nucleotides: TGCGCCAGCAGCTTGGAAATAGCGGGAGGGCCAACAGATACGCAGTATTTT. Translated, it gives CASSLEIAGGPTDTQYF. Supplemented by reference TRBV5-1 and TRBJ2-3, the full variable domain reads KAGVTQTPRYLIKTRGQQVTLSCSPISGHRSVSWYQQTPGQGLQFLFEYFSETQRNKGNFPGRFSGRQFSNSRSEMNVSTLELGDSALYLCASSLEIAGGPTDTQYFGPGTRLTVL.

This clone came up a few times. This chain connects TRBV5-4 to TRBJ2-7; 9 bases match TRBD1. Germline CDR1 reads SGHNT; CDR2 reads YYREEE (reference sequence). The CDR3 has 12 residues. Trimming cost V 3 bases and J 6 bases; bases outside gene matches: 1. The CDR3, as DNA: TGTGCCAGCAGCTGGGGACAGGGCGAGCAGTACTTC. Protein: CASSWGQGEQYF.

The chain combines TRBV10-1 with TRBJ2-3, with TRBD1 identical over 8 bases. After removal of 0 bases from V and 0 bases from J, the junction contained 2 bases not matched to a gene. Germline V gives CDR1 WNHNN, CDR2 SYGVQD (reference sequence). This CDR3 spans 16 amino acids. The CDR3: CASSESDRGSTDTQYF. CDR3 DNA: TGCGCCAGCAGTGAGTCAGACAGGGGTAGCACAGATACGCAGTATTTT.

The rearrangement uses TRBV6-5 and TRBJ1-1; D is possibly TRBD1 (5 bases). Deletions cut 9 bases from V and 4 bases from J, with 12 bases between. The CDR3 runs 12 residues. Germline-derived CDR1 and CDR2 are MNHEY and SVGAGI. CDR3 residues: CASVGLATEAFF. As DNA, the CDR3 is TGTGCCAGTGTGGGGCTGGCCACTGAAGCTTTCTTT.

This clone appeared a few times. CDR3 amino acids: CASSVATGGTDTQYF. The CDR3 nucleotides read TGTGCCAGCAGCGTAGCGACAGGGGGCACAGATACGCAGTATTTT. The chain joins TRBV9 to TRBJ2-3; 8 bases map to TRBD1. V was clipped by 0 bases and J by 1 base; unmatched bases: 1. The CDR3 totals 15 residues. Germline assignment: CDR1 SGDLS and CDR2 YYNGEE.

The rearrangement links TRBV9 to TRBJ1-1; no reliable D call. Germline CDR1 and CDR2: SGDLS and YYNGEE. The CDR3 sequence is 14 residues long. V lost 1 base and J lost 3, with 10 bases in between. CDR3 in amino acids: CASSVLGDYTEAFF. The CDR3 coding sequence is TGTGCCAGCAGCGTATTGGGCGATTACACTGAAGCTTTCTTT.

J is TRBJ2-1 and V is TRBV6-5, with D possibly TRBD1 on 6 matching bases. V shed 4 bases and J shed 3 bases, with 13 bases lying between them. CDR1 and CDR2 (germline): MNHEY, SVGAGI. This CDR3 region has 15 residues. CDR3 sequence: CASSLQGGFYNEQFF. CDR3 nucleotide sequence: TGTGCCAGCAGTTTACAAGGGGGATTCTACAATGAGCAGTTCTTC.

This chain uses TRBV2 with TRBJ2-5; 14 bases agree with TRBD2. V was clipped by 6 bases and J by 2 bases; unmatched bases: 5. Germline values: CDR1 SNHLY, CDR2 FYNNEI. This CDR3 has 16 amino acids. CDR3 sequence: CASRRGLAGGQETQYF. CDR3 coding DNA: TGTGCCAGCAGAAGAGGACTAGCGGGAGGACAAGAGACCCAGTACTTC.

V and J are TRBV2 and TRBJ2-7; 8 nucleotides line up with TRBD1. The CDR3 has 14 amino acids. The trim removed 4 bases at V and 3 bases at J, leaving 5 bases unmatched. Germline V lookup: CDR1 SNHLY, CDR2 FYNNEI. The CDR3 sequence is CASSGTGPYYEQYF. The CDR3 coding sequence is TGTGCCAGCAGTGGGACAGGGCCGTACTACGAGCAGTACTTC. Supplemented by reference TRBV2 and TRBJ2-7, the full variable domain reads EPEVTQTPSHQVTQMGQEVILRCVPISNHLYFYWYRQILGQKVEFLVSFYNNEISEKSEIFDDQFSVERPDGSNFTLKIRSTKLEDSAMYFCASSGTGPYYEQYFGPGTRLTVT.

In this sample, this clone turned up once. The rearrangement links TRBV5-1 to TRBJ2-1; no definite D call. Trimming stripped 0 bases from V and 0 bases from J, with 10 bases between. Germline lookup yields CDR1 SGHRS and CDR2 YFSETQ. The CDR3 has 16 amino acids. DNA for the CDR3: TGCGCCAGCAGCTTGGTGCTAGTAGGCTCCTACAATGAGCAGTTCTTC. Translation: CASSLVLVGSYNEQFF.

CDR3 in DNA: TGTGCCAGCAGATCTACCACGAGGTATGGCTACACCTTC. This gives the protein CASRSTTRYGYTF. The chain couples TRBV28 to TRBJ1-2; D not certain. CDR1 is MDHEN, CDR2 SYDVKM, per germline. There are 13 residues in the CDR3. V was shortened by 6 bases and J by 5 bases, with 13 bases between the two germline ends.

The rearrangement uses TRBV5-6 and TRBJ2-5, with 8 bases fitting TRBD1. This CDR3 contains 11 residues. The V segment lost 4 bases and the J segment 7 bases; nucleotides outside the gene matches: 0. Germline V gene lookup returns CDR1 SGHDT and CDR2 YYEEEE. DNA for the CDR3: TGTGCCAGCAGCGGACAGGGGACCCAGTACTTC. As protein: CASSGQGTQYF.